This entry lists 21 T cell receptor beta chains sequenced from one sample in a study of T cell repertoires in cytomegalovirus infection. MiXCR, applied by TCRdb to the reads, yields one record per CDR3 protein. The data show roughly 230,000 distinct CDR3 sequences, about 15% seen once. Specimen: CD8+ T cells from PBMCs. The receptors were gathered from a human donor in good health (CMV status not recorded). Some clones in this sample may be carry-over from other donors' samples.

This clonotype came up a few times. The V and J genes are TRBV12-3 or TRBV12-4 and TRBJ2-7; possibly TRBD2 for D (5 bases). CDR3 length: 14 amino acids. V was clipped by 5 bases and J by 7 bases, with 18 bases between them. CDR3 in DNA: TGTGCCAGCAGTGCGACACTGCGCCCGGGGGAGCAGTACTTC. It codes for CASSATLRPGEQYF.

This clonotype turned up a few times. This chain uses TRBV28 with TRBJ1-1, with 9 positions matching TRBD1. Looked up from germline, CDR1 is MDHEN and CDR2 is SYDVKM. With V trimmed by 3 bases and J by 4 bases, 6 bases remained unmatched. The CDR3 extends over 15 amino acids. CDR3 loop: CASSFPQGASTEAFF. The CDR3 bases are TGTGCCAGCAGTTTTCCACAGGGGGCGAGCACTGAAGCTTTCTTT.

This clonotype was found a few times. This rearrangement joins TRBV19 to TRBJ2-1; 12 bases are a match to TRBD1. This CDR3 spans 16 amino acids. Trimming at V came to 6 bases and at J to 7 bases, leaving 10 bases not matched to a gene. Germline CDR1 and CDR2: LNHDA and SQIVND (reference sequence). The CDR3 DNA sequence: TGTGCCAGTAGCCAACCGGGACAGGGGGCTAAGAATGAGCAGTTCTTC. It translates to CASSQPGQGAKNEQFF.

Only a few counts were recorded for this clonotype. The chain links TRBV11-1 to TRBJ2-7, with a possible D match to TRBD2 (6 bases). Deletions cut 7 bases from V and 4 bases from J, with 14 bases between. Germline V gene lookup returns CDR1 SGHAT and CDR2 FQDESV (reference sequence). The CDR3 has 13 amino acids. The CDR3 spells CASIPPGGYEQYF. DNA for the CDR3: TGTGCCAGCATCCCTCCCGGGGGTTACGAGCAGTACTTC.

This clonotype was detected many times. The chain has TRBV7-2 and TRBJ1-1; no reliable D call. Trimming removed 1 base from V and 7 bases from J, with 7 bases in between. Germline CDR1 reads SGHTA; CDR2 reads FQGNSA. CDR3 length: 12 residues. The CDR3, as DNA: TGTGCCAGCAGCTTAGGGCTCTATGAAGCTTTCTTT. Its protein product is CASSLGLYEAFF.

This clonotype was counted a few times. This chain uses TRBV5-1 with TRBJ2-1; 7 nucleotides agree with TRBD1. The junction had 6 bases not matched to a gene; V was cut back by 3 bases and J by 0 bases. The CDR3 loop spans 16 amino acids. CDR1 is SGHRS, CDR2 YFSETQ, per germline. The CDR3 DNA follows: TGCGCCAGCAGCTCCAGAACAGGGGACTCCTACAATGAGCAGTTCTTC. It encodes CASSSRTGDSYNEQFF.

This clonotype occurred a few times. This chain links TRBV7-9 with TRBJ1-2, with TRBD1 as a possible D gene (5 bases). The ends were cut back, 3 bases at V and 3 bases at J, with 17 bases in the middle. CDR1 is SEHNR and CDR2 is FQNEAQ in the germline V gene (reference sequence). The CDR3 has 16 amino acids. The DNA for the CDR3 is TGTGCCAGCAGCTTTTTTGTGTCAGGGATGGACTATGGCTACACCTTC. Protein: CASSFFVSGMDYGYTF. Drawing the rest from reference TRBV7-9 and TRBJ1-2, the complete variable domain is DTGVSQNPRHKITKRGQNVTFRCDPISEHNRLYWYRQTLGQGPEFLTYFQNEAQLEKSRLLSDRFSAERPKGSFSTLEIQRTEQGDSAMYLCASSFFVSGMDYGYTFGSGTRLTVV.

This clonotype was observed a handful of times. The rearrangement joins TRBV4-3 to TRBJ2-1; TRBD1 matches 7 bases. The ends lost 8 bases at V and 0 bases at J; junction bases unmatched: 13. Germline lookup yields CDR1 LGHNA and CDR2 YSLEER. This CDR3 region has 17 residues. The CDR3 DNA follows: TGCGCCAGCGCCCAGGACAGGAACTCGCCCTCCTACAATGAGCAGTTCTTC. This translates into CASAQDRNSPSYNEQFF.

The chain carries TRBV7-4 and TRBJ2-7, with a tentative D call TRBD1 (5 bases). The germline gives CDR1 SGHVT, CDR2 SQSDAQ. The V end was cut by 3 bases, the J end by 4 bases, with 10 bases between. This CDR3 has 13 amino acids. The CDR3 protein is CASSLTVRYEQYF. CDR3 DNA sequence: TGTGCCAGCAGCTTGACAGTTCGGTACGAGCAGTACTTC.

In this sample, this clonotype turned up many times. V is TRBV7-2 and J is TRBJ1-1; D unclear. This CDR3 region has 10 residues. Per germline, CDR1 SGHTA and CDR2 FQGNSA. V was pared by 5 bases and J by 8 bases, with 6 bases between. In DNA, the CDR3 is TGTGCCAGCAGCCCCGTGGAAGCTTTCTTT. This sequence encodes CASSPVEAFF. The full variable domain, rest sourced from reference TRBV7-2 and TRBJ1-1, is GAGVSQSPSNKVTEKGKDVELRCDPISGHTALYWYRQSLGQGLEFLIYFQGNSAPDKSGLPSDRFSAERTGGSVSTLTIQRTQQEDSAVYLCASSPVEAFFGQGTRLTVV.

CDR3 DNA: TGCAGTGCTAGCCGGGGACCCTACGAGCAGTACTTC. Its translation is CSASRGPYEQYF. The V and J genes are TRBV20-1 and TRBJ2-7; D tentatively reads TRBD1 or TRBD2 (5 bases each). V lost 3 bases and J 2 bases, leaving 8 bases between the germline ends. This CDR3 has 12 residues. In germline, CDR1 is DFQATT, CDR2 SNEGSKA (reference sequence).

The CDR3 loop reads CSVEGASGVSYNEQFF. In DNA, the CDR3 is TGCAGCGTGGAGGGGGCTAGCGGGGTCTCCTACAATGAGCAGTTCTTC. The V call is TRBV29-1, the J call TRBJ2-1; TRBD2 matches at 9 bases. The CDR3 is 16 residues long. Germline CDR1 is SQVTM and CDR2 is ANQGSEA. V shed 6 bases, J shed 0 bases, and the junction held 9 bases outside the gene matches.

The CDR3, as DNA: TGTGCCAGCAGTTACTCGTCGGACAGCTTCTATGGCTACACCTTC. It translates to CASSYSSDSFYGYTF. The gene calls are TRBV6-5 and TRBJ1-2; D may be TRBD1 (6 bases). Germline V gene sequence: CDR1 MNHEY, CDR2 SVGAGI. Trimming left V 0 bases short and J 4 bases short, with 12 bases between. This CDR3 comprises 15 residues.

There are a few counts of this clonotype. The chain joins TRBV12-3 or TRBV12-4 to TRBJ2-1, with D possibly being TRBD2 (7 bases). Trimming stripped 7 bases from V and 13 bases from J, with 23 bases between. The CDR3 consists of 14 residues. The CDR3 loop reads CASIKRGGRGVQFF. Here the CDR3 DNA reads TGTGCCAGCATTAAGAGGGGGGGCAGAGGAGTTCAGTTCTTC.

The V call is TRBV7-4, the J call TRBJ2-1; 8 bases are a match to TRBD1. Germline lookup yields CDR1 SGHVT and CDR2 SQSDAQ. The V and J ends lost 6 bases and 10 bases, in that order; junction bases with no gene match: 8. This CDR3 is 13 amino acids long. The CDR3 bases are TGTGCCAGCAGAAATATGACAGGGGACGAGCAGTTCTTC. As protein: CASRNMTGDEQFF.

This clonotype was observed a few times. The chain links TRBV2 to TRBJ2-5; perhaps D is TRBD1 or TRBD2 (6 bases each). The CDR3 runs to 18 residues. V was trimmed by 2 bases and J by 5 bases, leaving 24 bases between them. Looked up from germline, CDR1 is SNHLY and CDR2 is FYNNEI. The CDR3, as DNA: TGTGCCAGCAGTGAATGGGGAGGTAGCGTTGGGGGCGTCGAGACCCAGTACTTC. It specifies CASSEWGGSVGGVETQYF.

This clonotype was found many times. The CDR3 sequence is CASSLLADYASTYEQYF. The CDR3 DNA reads as TGTGCCAGCAGCTTATTAGCGGACTACGCGTCCACCTACGAGCAGTACTTC. This rearrangement joins TRBV7-6 to TRBJ2-7; possibly TRBD2 for D (6 bases). V dropped 2 bases and J dropped 2 bases, with 19 bases sitting between them. CDR3 length: 17 amino acids. CDR1 SGHVS and CDR2 FNYEAQ come from the germline V gene. The full variable domain, rest sourced from reference TRBV7-6 and TRBJ2-7, is GAGVSQSPRYKVTKRGQDVALRCDPISGHVSLYWYRQALGQGPEFLTYFNYEAQQDKSGLPNDRFSAERPEGSISTLTIQRTEQRDSAMYRCASSLLADYASTYEQYFGPGTRLTVT.

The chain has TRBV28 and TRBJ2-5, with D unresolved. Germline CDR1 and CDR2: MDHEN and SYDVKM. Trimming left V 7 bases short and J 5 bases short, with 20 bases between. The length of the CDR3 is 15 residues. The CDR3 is CASIPMADAGETQYF. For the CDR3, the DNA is TGTGCCAGCATCCCGATGGCAGATGCCGGGGAGACCCAGTACTTC.

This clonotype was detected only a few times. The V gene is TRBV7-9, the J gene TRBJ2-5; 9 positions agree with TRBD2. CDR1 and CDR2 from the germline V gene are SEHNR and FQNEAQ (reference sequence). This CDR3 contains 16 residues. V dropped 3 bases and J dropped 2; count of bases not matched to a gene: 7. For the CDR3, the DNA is TGTGCCAGCAGCTTTCTGTCTAGCGGGGATCAAGAGACCCAGTACTTC. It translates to CASSFLSSGDQETQYF.

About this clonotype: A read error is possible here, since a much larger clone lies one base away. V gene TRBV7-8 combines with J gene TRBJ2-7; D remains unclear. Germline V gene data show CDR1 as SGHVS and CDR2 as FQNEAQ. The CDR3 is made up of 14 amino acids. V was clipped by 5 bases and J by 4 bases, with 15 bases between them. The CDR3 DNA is TGTGCCAGCAGCCCCAATGGCAGCCTATACGAGCAGTACTTC. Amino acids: CASSPNGSLYEQYF.

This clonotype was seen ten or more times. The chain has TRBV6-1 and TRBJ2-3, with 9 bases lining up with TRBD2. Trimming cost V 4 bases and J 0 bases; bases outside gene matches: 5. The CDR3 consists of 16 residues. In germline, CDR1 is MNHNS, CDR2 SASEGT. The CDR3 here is CASSASGGSSTDTQYF. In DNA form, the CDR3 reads TGTGCCAGCAGTGCCAGCGGGGGGTCTAGCACAGATACGCAGTATTTT.